This TCR beta chain comes out of a study of post-analysis software for immune sequencing data. Unique molecular identifiers had been added to the TCR beta cDNA libraries. TCRdb used MiXCR to reprocess the PCR reads, holding one entry per CDR3 protein. The sample records approximately 460,000 distinct CDR3 sequences, roughly 45% being singletons. This clonotype was counted between two and nine times. The sequence derives from a girl aged 5 to 17 with multiple sclerosis. Material for sequencing was blood.

CDR3 DNA: TGTGCCAGCAGTTTTTCAAGGTGGGGGGCCAACGTCCTGACTTTC. Translation: CASSFSRWGANVLTF. The chain employs TRBV12-3 or TRBV12-4 and TRBJ2-6; unclear D gene. The V gene lost 3 bases and the J gene lost 4 bases, with 10 bases spanning the gap. CDR3 length: 15 amino acids.